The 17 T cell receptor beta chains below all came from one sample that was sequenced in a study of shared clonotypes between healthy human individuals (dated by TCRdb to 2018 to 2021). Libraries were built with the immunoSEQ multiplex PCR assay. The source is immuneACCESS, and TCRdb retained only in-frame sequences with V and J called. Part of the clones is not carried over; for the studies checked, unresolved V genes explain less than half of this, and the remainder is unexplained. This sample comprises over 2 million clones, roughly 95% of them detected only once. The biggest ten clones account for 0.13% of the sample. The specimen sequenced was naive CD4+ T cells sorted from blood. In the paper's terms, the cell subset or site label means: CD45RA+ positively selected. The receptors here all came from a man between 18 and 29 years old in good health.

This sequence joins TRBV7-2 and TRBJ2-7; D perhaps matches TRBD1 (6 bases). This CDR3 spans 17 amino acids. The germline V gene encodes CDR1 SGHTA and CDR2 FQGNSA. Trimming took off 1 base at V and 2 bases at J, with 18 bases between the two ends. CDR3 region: CASSLVGGVGLPYEQYF. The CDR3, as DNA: TGTGCCAGCAGCTTAGTAGGGGGAGTTGGGCTACCCTACGAGCAGTACTTC.

Here the CDR3 reads CASSQAFTKLGAFF. The CDR3 region has the DNA TGTGCCAGCAGCCAGGCCTTCACCAAGTTGGGGGCTTTCTTT. This chain connects TRBV6-5 to TRBJ1-1; D not certain. Trimming pared 6 bases from V and 11 bases from J, leaving 22 bases between. The CDR3 has 14 amino acids. Germline loops: CDR1 MNHEY, CDR2 SVGAGI.

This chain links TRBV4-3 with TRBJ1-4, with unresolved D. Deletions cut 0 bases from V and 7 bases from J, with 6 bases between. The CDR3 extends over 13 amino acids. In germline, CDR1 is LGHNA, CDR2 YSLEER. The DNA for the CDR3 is TGCGCCAGCAGCCAAGATATAAGTGAAAAACTGTTTTTT. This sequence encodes CASSQDISEKLFF.

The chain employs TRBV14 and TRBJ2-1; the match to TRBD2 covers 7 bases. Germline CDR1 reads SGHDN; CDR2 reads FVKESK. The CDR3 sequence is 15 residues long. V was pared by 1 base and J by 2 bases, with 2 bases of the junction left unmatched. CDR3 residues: CASSQVSGAYNEQFF. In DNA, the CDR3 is TGTGCCAGCAGCCAAGTCAGCGGGGCCTACAATGAGCAGTTCTTC.

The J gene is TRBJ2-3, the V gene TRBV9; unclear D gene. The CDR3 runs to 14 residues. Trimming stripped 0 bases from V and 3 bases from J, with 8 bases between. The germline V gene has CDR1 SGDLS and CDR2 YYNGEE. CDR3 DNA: TGTGCCAGCAGCGTAGGGGCGCCTACAGATACGCAGTATTTT. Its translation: CASSVGAPTDTQYF. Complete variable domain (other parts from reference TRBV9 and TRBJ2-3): DSGVTQTPKHLITATGQRVTLRCSPRSGDLSVYWYQQSLDQGLQFLIQYYNGEERAKGNILERFSAQQFPDLHSELNLSSLELGDSALYFCASSVGAPTDTQYFGPGTRLTVL.

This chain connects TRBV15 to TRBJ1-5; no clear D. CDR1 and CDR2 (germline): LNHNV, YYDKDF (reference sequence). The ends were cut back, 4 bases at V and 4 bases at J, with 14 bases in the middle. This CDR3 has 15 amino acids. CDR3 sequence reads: CATSTDGRLNQPQHF. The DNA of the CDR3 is TGTGCCACCAGCACGGACGGACGACTTAATCAGCCCCAGCATTTT.

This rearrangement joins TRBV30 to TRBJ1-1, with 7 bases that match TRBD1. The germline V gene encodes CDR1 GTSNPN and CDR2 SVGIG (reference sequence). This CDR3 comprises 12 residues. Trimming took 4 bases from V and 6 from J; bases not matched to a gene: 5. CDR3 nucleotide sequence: TGTGCCTGGATAGACAGGGACTCTGAAGCTTTCTTT. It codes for CAWIDRDSEAFF.

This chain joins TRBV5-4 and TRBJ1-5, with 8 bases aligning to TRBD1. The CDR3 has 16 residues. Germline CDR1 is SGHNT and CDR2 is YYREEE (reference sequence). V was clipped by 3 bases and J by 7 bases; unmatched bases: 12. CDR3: CASSSIPGTGIQPQHF. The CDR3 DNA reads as TGTGCCAGCAGCTCCATTCCCGGGACAGGAATCCAGCCCCAGCATTTT. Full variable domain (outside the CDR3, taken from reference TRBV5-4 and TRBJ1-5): ETGVTQSPTHLIKTRGQQVTLRCSSQSGHNTVSWYQQALGQGPQFIFQYYREEENGRGNFPPRFSGLQFPNYSSELNVNALELDDSALYLCASSSIPGTGIQPQHFGDGTRLSIL.

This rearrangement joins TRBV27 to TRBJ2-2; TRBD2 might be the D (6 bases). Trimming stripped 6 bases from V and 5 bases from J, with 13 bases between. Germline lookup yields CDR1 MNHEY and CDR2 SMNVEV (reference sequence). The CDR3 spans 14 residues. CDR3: CASSVGRRTGELFF. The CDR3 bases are TGTGCCAGCAGCGTAGGGAGGAGAACCGGGGAGCTGTTTTTT.

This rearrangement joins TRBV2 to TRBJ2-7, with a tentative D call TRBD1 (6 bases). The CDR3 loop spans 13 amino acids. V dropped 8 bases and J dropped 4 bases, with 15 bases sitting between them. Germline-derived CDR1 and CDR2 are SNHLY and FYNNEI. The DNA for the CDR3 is TGTGCCAGCGGTCGACAGGCTTCTTACGAGCAGTACTTC. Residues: CASGRQASYEQYF.

Here the CDR3 reads CASSLPSLTDTQYF. CDR3 bases: TGCGCCAGCAGCTTGCCCAGCCTGACAGATACGCAGTATTTT. V is TRBV5-1 and J is TRBJ2-3; D is unclear. Trimming removed 1 base from V and 3 bases from J, with 9 bases in between. The CDR3 totals 14 residues. Germline V gene data show CDR1 as SGHRS and CDR2 as YFSETQ.

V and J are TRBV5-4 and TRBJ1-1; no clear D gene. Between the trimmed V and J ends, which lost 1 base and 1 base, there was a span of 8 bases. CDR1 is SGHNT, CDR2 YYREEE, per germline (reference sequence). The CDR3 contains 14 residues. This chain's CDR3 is CASSLNIENTEAFF. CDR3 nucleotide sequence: TGTGCCAGCAGCTTGAACATTGAGAACACTGAAGCTTTCTTT.

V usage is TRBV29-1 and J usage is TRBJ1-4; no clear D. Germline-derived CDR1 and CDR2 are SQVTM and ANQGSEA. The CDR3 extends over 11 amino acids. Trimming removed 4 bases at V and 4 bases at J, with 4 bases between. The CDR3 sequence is CSVVLNEKLFF. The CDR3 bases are TGCAGCGTTGTCCTTAATGAAAAACTGTTTTTT.

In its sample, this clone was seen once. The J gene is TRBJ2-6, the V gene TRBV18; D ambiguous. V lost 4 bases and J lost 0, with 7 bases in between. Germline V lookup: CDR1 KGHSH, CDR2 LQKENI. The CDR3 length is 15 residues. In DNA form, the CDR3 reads TGTGCCAGCTCACAGGAGAGCTCTGGGGCCAACGTCCTGACTTTC. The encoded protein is CASSQESSGANVLTF. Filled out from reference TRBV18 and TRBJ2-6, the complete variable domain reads NAGVMQNPRHLVRRRGQEARLRCSPMKGHSHVYWYRQLPEEGLKFMVYLQKENIIDESGMPKERFSAEFPKEGPSILRIQQVVRGDSAAYFCASSQESSGANVLTFGAGSRLTVL.

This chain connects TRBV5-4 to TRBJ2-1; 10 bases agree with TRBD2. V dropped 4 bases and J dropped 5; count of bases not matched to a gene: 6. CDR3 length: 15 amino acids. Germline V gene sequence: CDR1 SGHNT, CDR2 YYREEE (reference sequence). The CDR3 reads CASSVGLAEDNEQFF. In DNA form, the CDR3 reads TGTGCCAGCAGCGTAGGACTAGCGGAAGACAATGAGCAGTTCTTC.

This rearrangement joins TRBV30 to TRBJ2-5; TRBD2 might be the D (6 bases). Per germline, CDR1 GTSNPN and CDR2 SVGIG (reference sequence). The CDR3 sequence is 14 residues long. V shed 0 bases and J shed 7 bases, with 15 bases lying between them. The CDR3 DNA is TGTGCCTGGAGTGTAGGGACTCCGGAGGGGACCCAGTACTTC. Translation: CAWSVGTPEGTQYF.

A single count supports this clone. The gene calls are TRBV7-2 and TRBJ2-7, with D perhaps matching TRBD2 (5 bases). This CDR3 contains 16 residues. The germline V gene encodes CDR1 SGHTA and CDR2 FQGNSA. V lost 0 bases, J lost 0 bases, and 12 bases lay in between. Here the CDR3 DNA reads TGTGCCAGCAGCTTAGCGGCTAGCCCGAGCTCCTACGAGCAGTACTTC. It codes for CASSLAASPSSYEQYF.